The rows below give T cell receptor beta chains drawn from one sample of a study of blood T cell repertoires in COVID-19. Using immunoSEQ multiplex PCR, the repertoire was profiled, and TCRdb retains in-frame clones only, with some absent. The data show about 130,000 clones, with roughly 90% seen just once and roughly 18% held by the top ten. The sequencing sample was made of peripheral blood. These receptors came from a man in his fifties with active or convalescent COVID-19. CDR3s include the opening cysteine and the closing phenylalanine or tryptophan. Each record gives: D gene, J gene, V gene, clone size, CDR3 protein, CDR3 DNA. A D gene is named only where the DNA matches it firmly. Clone size appears in some rows only: once, few, many, or a class for an expanded clone.

- | TRBJ1-1 | TRBV7-6 | - | CASSLRGRSTEAFF | TGTGCCAGCAGCTTGCGGGGGCGCAGCACTGAAGCTTTCTTT
TRBD1 | TRBJ2-5 | TRBV29-1 | - | CSVSPTGAVGETQYF | TGCAGCGTGAGCCCTACAGGGGCGGTTGGGGAGACCCAGTACTTC
- | TRBJ1-5 | TRBV7-2 | - | CASSLGGHQPQHF | TGTGCCAGCAGCTTAGGGGGGCATCAGCCCCAGCATTTT
- | TRBJ1-3 | TRBV19 | - | CASSDPGSGNTIYF | TGTGCCAGTAGTGACCCCGGGTCTGGAAACACCATATATTTT
TRBD2 | TRBJ2-5 | TRBV20-1 | - | CSASPGGTAQYF | TGCAGTGCTAGTCCCGGGGGGACGGCCCAGTACTTC
- | TRBJ2-5 | TRBV3-1/TRBV3-2 | - | CASSPSRLGAQYF | TGTGCCAGCAGCCCAAGCAGGTTAGGGGCCCAGTACTTC
- | TRBJ1-1 | TRBV18 | - | CASSPRVGIEAFF | TGTGCCAGCTCACCCAGGGTTGGGATCGAAGCTTTCTTT
TRBD2 | TRBJ2-6 | TRBV11-2 | - | CASSRTSGSSGANVLTF | TGTGCCAGCAGCCGGACTAGCGGGAGCTCTGGGGCCAACGTCCTGACTTTC
- | TRBJ2-7 | TRBV7-9 | - | CASSLDIAGLYEQYF | TGTGCCAGCAGCTTAGATATCGCAGGACTCTACGAGCAGTACTTC
- | TRBJ1-1 | TRBV30 | - | CAWTAGANTEAFF | TGTGCCTGGACTGCGGGGGCAAACACTGAAGCTTTCTTT
- | TRBJ1-5 | TRBV28 | - | CASSSHTGVNQPQHF | TGTGCCAGCAGTTCGCATACAGGTGTCAATCAGCCCCAGCATTTT
- | TRBJ2-7 | TRBV2 | once | CASSDRSEQYF | TGTGCCAGCAGTGACAGGTCCGAGCAGTACTTC
- | TRBJ1-2 | TRBV7-6 | - | CASSLAADYGYTF | TGTGCCAGCAGCTTAGCGGCAGATTATGGCTACACCTTC
TRBD2 | TRBJ2-1 | TRBV11-2 | - | CASSFEPGPGGVDEQFF | TGTGCCAGCAGCTTCGAACCGGGACCGGGGGGGGTGGATGAGCAGTTCTTC
TRBD2 | TRBJ2-1 | TRBV5-1 | - | CASSIDLAGAPIHYNEQFF | TGCGCCAGCAGCATCGATCTAGCGGGAGCCCCAATACACTACAATGAGCAGTTCTTC
TRBD2 | TRBJ2-3 | TRBV19 | - | CASRRAGTSITDTQYF | TGTGCCAGTAGGCGTGCCGGGACTAGCATCACAGATACGCAGTATTTT
TRBD2 | TRBJ2-3 | TRBV19 | - | CASSPRLAGGSEDTQYF | TGTGCCAGTAGTCCGAGACTAGCGGGAGGGTCTGAAGATACGCAGTATTTT
- | TRBJ2-7 | TRBV19 | - | CASSIRVPGDEQYF | TGTGCCAGTAGTATCAGGGTCCCAGGGGACGAGCAGTACTTC
TRBD1 | TRBJ1-1 | TRBV18 | - | CASSPPGGTVTREAFF | TGTGCCAGCTCACCACCAGGGGGGACAGTCACTCGGGAAGCTTTCTTT
TRBD1 | TRBJ1-1 | TRBV4-1 | - | CASSQENSRGLLRNTEAFF | TGCGCCAGCAGCCAAGAAAATTCCAGGGGGTTGCTCAGGAACACTGAAGCTTTCTTT
- | TRBJ1-2 | TRBV11-2 | - | CASSRGHRYGYTF | TGTGCCAGCAGCCGCGGACACCGCTATGGCTACACCTTC
- | TRBJ1-1 | TRBV19 | - | CASSTHSTGNTEAFF | TGTGCCAGTAGTACCCATTCGACTGGGAACACTGAAGCTTTCTTT
TRBD2 | TRBJ2-1 | TRBV4-1 | - | CASSQEDPPRLAGGRYNEQFF | TGCGCCAGCAGCCAAGAGGATCCCCCCCGACTAGCGGGAGGACGTTACAATGAGCAGTTCTTC
TRBD1 | TRBJ1-4 | TRBV4-1 | - | CASSVTQGGGEKLFF | TGCGCCAGCAGCGTCACCCAGGGGGGAGGTGAAAAACTGTTTTTT
TRBD1 | TRBJ2-7 | TRBV11-2 | - | CASSLGQGVTREQYF | TGTGCCAGCAGCTTGGGGCAGGGGGTCACCCGCGAGCAGTACTTC
- | TRBJ1-2 | TRBV29-1 | - | CSANPLDSPNYGYTF | TGCAGCGCTAACCCCCTCGACAGCCCTAACTATGGCTACACCTTC
- | TRBJ1-6 | TRBV27 | - | CASSLVSRVGSPLHF | TGTGCCAGCAGTTTAGTGTCCAGGGTTGGTTCACCCCTCCACTTT
TRBD1 | TRBJ2-5 | TRBV4-1 | - | CASSQEETGVETQYF | TGCGCCAGCAGCCAAGAGGAGACAGGGGTGGAGACCCAGTACTTC
- | TRBJ2-3 | TRBV6-4 | - | CANIIARPITDTQYF | TGTGCCAACATTATAGCGCGACCGATCACAGATACGCAGTATTTT
TRBD1 | TRBJ2-7 | TRBV15 | - | CATSGGTGGYEQYF | TGTGCCACCAGCGGAGGGACAGGGGGCTACGAGCAGTACTTC
- | TRBJ2-5 | TRBV5-1 | - | CASSLWARGKTQRKETQYF | TGCGCCAGCAGCTTGTGGGCCAGGGGAAAAACGCAACGAAAAGAGACCCAGTACTTC
TRBD1 | TRBJ2-7 | TRBV28 | - | CATQGERSSYEQYF | TGTGCCACCCAGGGGGAGCGGAGCTCCTACGAGCAGTACTTC
TRBD2 | TRBJ2-3 | TRBV9 | - | CASSVDSLAGPDTQYF | TGTGCCAGCAGCGTAGATAGCCTAGCGGGACCCGATACGCAGTATTTT
TRBD1 | TRBJ1-1 | TRBV24-1 | - | CATSGQGDTEAFF | TGTGCCACCAGTGGACAGGGGGACACTGAAGCTTTCTTT
TRBD1 | TRBJ2-5 | TRBV12-3/TRBV12-4 | - | CASRQGGQETQYF | TGTGCCAGCAGACAGGGGGGTCAGGAGACCCAGTACTTC
TRBD2 | TRBJ2-1 | TRBV3-1/TRBV3-2 | - | CASSQDRLAGVGYEQFF | TGTGCCAGCAGCCAAGATCGGCTAGCGGGAGTTGGCTATGAGCAGTTCTTC
- | TRBJ1-5 | TRBV28 | few | CASSLGQHNQPQHF | TGTGCCAGCAGTCTCGGACAGCACAATCAGCCCCAGCATTTT
TRBD1 | TRBJ1-2 | TRBV5-1 | - | CASSLAGGDYGYTF | TGCGCCAGCAGCTTGGCAGGGGGCGACTATGGCTACACCTTC
- | TRBJ2-1 | TRBV15 | - | CATSLSRGNEQFF | TGTGCCACCAGCCTCAGCCGCGGGAATGAGCAGTTCTTC
TRBD2 | TRBJ2-1 | TRBV5-6 | - | CASSVPVRMTSGGDNEQFF | TGTGCCAGCAGCGTCCCCGTCCGAATGACTAGCGGAGGAGACAATGAGCAGTTCTTC
- | TRBJ1-5 | TRBV19 | - | CASSIGRDQPQHF | TGTGCCAGTAGTATAGGGAGAGATCAGCCCCAGCATTTT
- | TRBJ1-1 | TRBV6-5 | - | CASSRSGGTEAFF | TGTGCCAGCAGCCGATCGGGGGGCACTGAAGCTTTCTTT
- | TRBJ1-5 | TRBV6-1 | - | CASSESPGNQPQHF | TGTGCCAGCAGTGAGTCCCCGGGCAATCAGCCCCAGCATTTT
TRBD1 | TRBJ1-5 | TRBV7-8 | - | CASSRQGVDSNQPQHF | TGTGCCAGCAGCCGACAGGGTGTTGATAGCAATCAGCCCCAGCATTTT
TRBD1 | TRBJ1-3 | TRBV18 | once | CASSPQGAPGNTIYF | TGTGCCAGCTCACCACAGGGGGCGCCGGGAAACACCATATATTTT
TRBD1 | TRBJ2-1 | TRBV18 | - | CASSAPTTGIDEQFF | TGTGCCAGCTCGGCACCTACGACAGGGATCGATGAGCAGTTCTTC
TRBD1 | TRBJ1-2 | TRBV13 | - | CASSLTGGSGANYGYTF | TGTGCCAGCAGCTTGACAGGGGGCAGTGGAGCCAACTATGGCTACACCTTC
TRBD2 | TRBJ2-2 | TRBV10-3 | - | CAIGTSGIDTGELFF | TGTGCCATCGGGACTAGCGGGATAGACACCGGGGAGCTGTTTTTT
- | TRBJ2-5 | TRBV6-5 | once | CASSYSTRRETQYF | TGTGCCAGCAGTTACTCGACTCGACGAGAGACCCAGTACTTC